This T cell receptor beta chain was identified during a study of cytomegalovirus exposure and HLA in healthy donors. Study outcomes and limitations: Previous analysis showed most TCR beta V segments were productive about 90% or about 30% of the time. The study found most TCR sequences rare, yet found some public TCRs in many donors. An apparent linkage of common viral pathogens to several of the most significant clusters emerged in a later analysis.

Vbeta (60) and Jbeta (13) primers were used in the PCR. The data were produced by immunoSEQ multiplex PCR, yet TCRdb's version contains in-frame clones alone and is incomplete. There are about 190,000 clones in the sample; 70% to 90% occur only once, and under 2.5% lies in the top ten. Concerning this clone itself: As yet, its antigen is unknown. At the DNA level, this CDR3 is encoded by other sequences in the same sample as well.

The source material was PBMCs. This clonotype was sampled from a young woman in good health and CMV-seronegative.

In nucleotides, the CDR3 is TGTGCCAGCAGCGGGCGGGACAGCAGCAATTCACCCCTCCACTTT. Protein product: CASSGRDSSNSPLHF. The J gene is TRBJ1-6, the V gene TRBV13; the match to TRBD1 covers 7 bases. Germline lookup yields CDR1 PRHDT and CDR2 FYEKMQ (reference sequence). With V trimmed by 5 bases and J by 7 bases, 8 bases remained unmatched. The length of the CDR3 is 15 residues.